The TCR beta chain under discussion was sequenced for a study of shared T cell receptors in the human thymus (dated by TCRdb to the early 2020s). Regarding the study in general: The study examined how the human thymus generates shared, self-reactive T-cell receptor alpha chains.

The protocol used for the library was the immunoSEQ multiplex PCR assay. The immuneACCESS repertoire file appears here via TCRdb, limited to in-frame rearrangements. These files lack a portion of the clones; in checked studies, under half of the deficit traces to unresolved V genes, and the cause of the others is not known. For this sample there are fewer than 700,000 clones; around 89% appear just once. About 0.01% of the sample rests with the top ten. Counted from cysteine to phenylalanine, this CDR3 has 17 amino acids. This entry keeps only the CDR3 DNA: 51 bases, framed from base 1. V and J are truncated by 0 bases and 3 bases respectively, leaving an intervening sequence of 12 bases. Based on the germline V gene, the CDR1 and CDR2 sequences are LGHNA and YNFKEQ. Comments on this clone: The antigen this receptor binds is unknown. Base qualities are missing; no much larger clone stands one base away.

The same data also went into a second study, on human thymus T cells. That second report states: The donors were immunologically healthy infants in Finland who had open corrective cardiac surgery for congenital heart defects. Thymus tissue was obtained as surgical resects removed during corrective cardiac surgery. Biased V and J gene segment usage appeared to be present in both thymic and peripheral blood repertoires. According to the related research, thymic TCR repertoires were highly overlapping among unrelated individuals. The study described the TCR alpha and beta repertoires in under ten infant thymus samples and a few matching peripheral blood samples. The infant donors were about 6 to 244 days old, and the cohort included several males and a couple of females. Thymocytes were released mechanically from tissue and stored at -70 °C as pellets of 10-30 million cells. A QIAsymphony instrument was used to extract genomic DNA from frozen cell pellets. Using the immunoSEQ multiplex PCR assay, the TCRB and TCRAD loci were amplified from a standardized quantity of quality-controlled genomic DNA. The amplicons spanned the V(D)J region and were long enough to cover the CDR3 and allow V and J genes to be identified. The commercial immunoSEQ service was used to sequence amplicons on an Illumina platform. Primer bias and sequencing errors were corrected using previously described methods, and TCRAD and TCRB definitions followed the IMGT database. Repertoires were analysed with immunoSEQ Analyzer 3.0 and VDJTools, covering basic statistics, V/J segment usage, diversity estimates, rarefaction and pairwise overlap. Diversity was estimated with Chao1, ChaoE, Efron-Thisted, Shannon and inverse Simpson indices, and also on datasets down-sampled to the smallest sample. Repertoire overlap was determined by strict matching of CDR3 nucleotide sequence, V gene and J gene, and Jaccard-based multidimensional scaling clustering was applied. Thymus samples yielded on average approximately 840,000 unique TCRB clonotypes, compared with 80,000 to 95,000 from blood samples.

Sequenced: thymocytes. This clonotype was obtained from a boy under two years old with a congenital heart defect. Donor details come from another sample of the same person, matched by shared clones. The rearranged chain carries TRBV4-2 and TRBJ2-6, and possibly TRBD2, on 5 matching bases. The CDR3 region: CASSQETGRDGANVLTF. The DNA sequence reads TGTGCCAGCAGCCAAGAAACGGGAAGGGATGGGGCCAACGTCCTGACTTTC.